These 17 T cell receptor beta chains originate from one sample sequenced in a study of cytomegalovirus exposure and HLA in healthy donors (dated by TCRdb to the late 2010s). The library was made by the immunoSEQ multiplex PCR assay. A mixture of 60 forward primers for TCR Vbeta segments and 13 reverse primers for TCR Jbeta segments was used in the multiplex PCR. In TCRdb, the immuneACCESS table is reduced to in-frame sequences with V and J assigned. These tables do not hold every clone; where another copy was compared, an unresolved V gene accounts for under half, and the others remain unexplained. This sample lists 130,000 to 150,000 clones; 55% to 80% were detected once. Of the sample, about 15% falls within the top ten clones. Input material: PBMCs. The receptors originated from a human donor in good health.

The chain employs TRBV6-4 and TRBJ2-3; TRBD1 might be the D (6 bases). The germline CDR1 and CDR2 sequences are MRHNA and SNTAGT. The CDR3 covers 14 residues. V was trimmed by 5 bases and J by 0 bases, leaving 9 bases between them. The CDR3 DNA is TGTGCCAGCAGTACCGGACAGAGCACAGATACGCAGTATTTT. It yields the protein CASSTGQSTDTQYF.

The sample holds a few counts of this clone. V gene TRBV6-9 combines with J gene TRBJ1-1; D unclear. Germline values: CDR1 MNHGY, CDR2 SVAAGI. V lost 2 bases and J lost 5, with 24 bases in between. This CDR3 comprises 18 residues. The CDR3 protein is CASSYRRYEARATTEAFF. DNA of the CDR3: TGTGCCAGCAGTTATAGGAGATACGAAGCGCGCGCGACGACTGAAGCTTTCTTT.

On this clone: An end of the junction differs from the germline gene, which may be a read error. V is TRBV7-9 and J is TRBJ1-5; D uncertain. The CDR3 runs 12 residues. Germline V gene data show CDR1 as SEHNR and CDR2 as FQNEAQ (reference sequence). The CDR3 sequence is CSSSGLQWYQHF. As DNA, the CDR3 is TGTTCCAGCAGCGGGCTCCAATGGTACCAGCATTTT.

This rearrangement joins TRBV5-4 to TRBJ1-2, with a tentative D call TRBD1 (5 bases). This CDR3 is built from 13 residues. Germline CDR1 reads SGHNT; CDR2 reads YYREEE (reference sequence). Trimming removed 4 bases at V and 3 bases at J, with 10 bases between. CDR3 protein: CASSPDSHYGYTF. Here the CDR3 DNA reads TGTGCCAGCAGCCCCGACAGCCACTATGGCTACACCTTC.

The chain links TRBV11-3 to TRBJ2-7; weak D call: TRBD1 (5 bases). Germline-derived CDR1 and CDR2 are SGHNT and YENEEA. This CDR3 comprises 11 residues. Between the trimmed V and J ends, which lost 6 bases and 4 bases, there was a span of 7 bases. CDR3 DNA sequence: TGTGCCAGCAGGGCAGGGTACGAGCAGTACTTC. Translation gives CASRAGYEQYF.

The genes are TRBV6-1 and TRBJ1-6; TRBD1 aligns across 8 bases. V dropped 5 bases and J dropped 4; count of bases not matched to a gene: 4. The CDR3 loop spans 15 amino acids. CDR1 is MNHNS and CDR2 is SASEGT in the germline V gene. CDR3 region: CASSPQGGYNSPLHF. The CDR3 DNA reads as TGTGCCAGCAGTCCACAGGGGGGTTATAATTCACCCCTCCACTTT.

CDR3 coding DNA: TGTGCCAGCAGTTTGGGACAGAGTGAAGCTTTCTTT. Its protein is CASSLGQSEAFF. The rearrangement uses TRBV27 and TRBJ1-1, with 7 bases aligning to TRBD1. J gave up 7 bases and V 3 bases, and 2 bases lay outside the gene matches. CDR1 is MNHEY and CDR2 is SMNVEV in the germline V gene (reference sequence). The CDR3 runs 12 residues.

There are a few counts of this clone. The CDR3 DNA reads TGCGCCAGCAGTGAAGCGGGGGCTAGCACAGATACGCAGTATTTT. Encoded protein: CASSEAGASTDTQYF. This chain joins TRBV10-1 and TRBJ2-3; TRBD2 matches 8 bases. V was pared by 3 bases and J by 0 bases, with 2 bases of the junction left unmatched. The CDR3 is 15 amino acids. In germline, CDR1 is WNHNN, CDR2 SYGVQD (reference sequence).

This clone was counted a few times. V and J are TRBV4-1 and TRBJ2-7; D not certain. This CDR3 has 13 residues. Germline CDR1 MGHRA, CDR2 YSYEKL. Trimming took 0 bases from V and 3 from J, leaving 6 bases between them. The CDR3 region has the DNA TGCGCCAGCAGCCAAGACAGATTCTACGAGCAGTACTTC. This translates into CASSQDRFYEQYF.

The rearrangement joins TRBV18 to TRBJ1-2, with 8 bases identical to TRBD1. V dropped 6 bases and J dropped 3; count of bases not matched to a gene: 6. Germline V lookup: CDR1 KGHSH, CDR2 LQKENI. The CDR3 sequence is 14 residues long. The CDR3 bases are TGTGCCAGCTCCGAGGACAGGGAGTACTATGGCTACACCTTC. Protein product: CASSEDREYYGYTF.

The CDR3 coding sequence is TGTGCCAGCGGGGGGGCGGGGTCCTACGAGCAGTACTTC. It specifies CASGGAGSYEQYF. J is TRBJ2-7 and V is TRBV6-1, with D tentatively TRBD2 (7 bases). The CDR3 consists of 13 residues. Germline lookup yields CDR1 MNHNS and CDR2 SASEGT. V gave up 8 bases and J gave up 1 base, with 12 bases separating them.

This clone was observed once. CDR3 coding DNA: TGTGCCAGCAGCTTCCTAGCGGGGGGGCCTGGGGATGAGCAGTTCTTC. This codes for CASSFLAGGPGDEQFF. The J gene is TRBJ2-1, the V gene TRBV7-8; TRBD2 agrees at 12 bases. J lost 8 bases, V lost 3 bases, and 8 bases had no gene match. Germline V gene lookup returns CDR1 SGHVS and CDR2 FQNEAQ. This CDR3 has 16 amino acids.

The chain is built from TRBV10-1 and TRBJ2-2, with D perhaps matching TRBD2 (7 bases). CDR1 and CDR2 from the germline V gene are WNHNN and SYGVQD (reference sequence). This CDR3 spans 14 amino acids. V lost 6 bases and J lost 5, with 13 bases in between. The CDR3 is CASSPRGGTGELFF. CDR3 DNA sequence: TGCGCCAGCAGCCCGAGGGGGGGAACCGGGGAGCTGTTTTTT.

This chain joins TRBV27 and TRBJ2-1; D might be TRBD2 (6 bases). Trimming shortened V by 6 bases and J by 0 bases, and 15 bases separated the two germline ends. This CDR3 comprises 16 residues. CDR1 MNHEY and CDR2 SMNVEV come from the germline V gene (reference sequence). The CDR3 DNA sequence: TGTGCCAGCAGCCCTTTCGGGAGAAGCTCCTACAATGAGCAGTTCTTC. It is translated as CASSPFGRSSYNEQFF.

The V gene is TRBV7-9, the J gene TRBJ2-7; the match to TRBD2 covers 11 bases. The CDR3 runs to 16 residues. Germline V gene data show CDR1 as SEHNR and CDR2 as FQNEAQ (reference sequence). The trim removed 5 bases at V and 0 bases at J, leaving 6 bases unmatched. CDR3 in amino acids: CASSPGLAGISYEQYF. CDR3 nucleotide sequence: TGTGCCAGCAGCCCCGGACTAGCGGGCATCTCCTACGAGCAGTACTTC.

The chain employs TRBV7-8 and TRBJ2-7; D not certain. Germline lookup yields CDR1 SGHVS and CDR2 FQNEAQ. V lost 5 bases to trimming and J lost 0 bases, with 14 bases between them. This CDR3 has 15 residues. CDR3 residues: CASSPARRSSYEQYF. The CDR3 DNA reads TGTGCCAGCAGCCCCGCACGTAGGAGCTCCTACGAGCAGTACTTC.

This clone was seen only a few times. J is TRBJ2-4 and V is TRBV7-9; 7 bases map to TRBD1. V shed 5 bases, J shed 1 base, and the junction held 8 bases outside the gene matches. CDR1 is SEHNR, CDR2 FQNEAQ, per germline (reference sequence). The CDR3 length is 16 residues. CDR3: CASSGDSTGAKNIQYF. The CDR3 bases are TGTGCCAGCAGCGGGGACAGCACTGGGGCCAAAAACATTCAGTACTTC.